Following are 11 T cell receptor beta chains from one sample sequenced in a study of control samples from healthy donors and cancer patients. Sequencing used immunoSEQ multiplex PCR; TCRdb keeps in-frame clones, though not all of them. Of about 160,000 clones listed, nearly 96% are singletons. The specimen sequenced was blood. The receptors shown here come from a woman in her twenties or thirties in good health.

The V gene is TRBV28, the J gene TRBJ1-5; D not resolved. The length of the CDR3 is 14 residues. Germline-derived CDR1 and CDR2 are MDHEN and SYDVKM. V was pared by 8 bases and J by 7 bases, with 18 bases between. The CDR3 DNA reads TGTGCCAGCTCCTGGGGTACGGGGTTCCAGCCCCAGCATTTT. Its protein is CASSWGTGFQPQHF.

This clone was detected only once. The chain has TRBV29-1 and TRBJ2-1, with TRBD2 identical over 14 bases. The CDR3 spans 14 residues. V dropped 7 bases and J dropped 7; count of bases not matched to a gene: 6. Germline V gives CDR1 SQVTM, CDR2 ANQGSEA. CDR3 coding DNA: TGCAGCGCCGGACTAGCGGGGGGTTCGAATGAGCAGTTCTTC. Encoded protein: CSAGLAGGSNEQFF.

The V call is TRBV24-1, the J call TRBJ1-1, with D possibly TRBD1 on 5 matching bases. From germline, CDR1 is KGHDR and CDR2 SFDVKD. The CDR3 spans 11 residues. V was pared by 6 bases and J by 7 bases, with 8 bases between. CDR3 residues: CATSQGGEAFF. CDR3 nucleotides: TGTGCCACCAGTCAGGGAGGTGAAGCTTTCTTT.

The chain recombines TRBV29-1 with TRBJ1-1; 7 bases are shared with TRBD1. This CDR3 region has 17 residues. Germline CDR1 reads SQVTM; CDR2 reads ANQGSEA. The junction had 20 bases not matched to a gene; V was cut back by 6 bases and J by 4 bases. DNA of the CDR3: TGCAGCGTCGCGCGCGTTTATGAGGGGGCGCGGGGCACTGAAGCTTTCTTT. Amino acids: CSVARVYEGARGTEAFF.

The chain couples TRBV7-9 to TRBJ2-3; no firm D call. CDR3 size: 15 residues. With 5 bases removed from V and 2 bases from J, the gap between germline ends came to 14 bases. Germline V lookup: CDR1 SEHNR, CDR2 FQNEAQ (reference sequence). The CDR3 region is CASSPRTRPTDTQYF. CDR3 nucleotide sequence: TGTGCCAGCAGCCCCCGGACCCGTCCCACAGATACGCAGTATTTT.

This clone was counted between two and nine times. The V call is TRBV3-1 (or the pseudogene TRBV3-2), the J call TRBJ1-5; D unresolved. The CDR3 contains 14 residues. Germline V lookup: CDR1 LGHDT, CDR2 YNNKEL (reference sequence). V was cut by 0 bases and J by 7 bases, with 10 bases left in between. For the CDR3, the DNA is TGTGCCAGCAGCCAAGACAGGTTAGGACAGCCCCAGCATTTT. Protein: CASSQDRLGQPQHF.

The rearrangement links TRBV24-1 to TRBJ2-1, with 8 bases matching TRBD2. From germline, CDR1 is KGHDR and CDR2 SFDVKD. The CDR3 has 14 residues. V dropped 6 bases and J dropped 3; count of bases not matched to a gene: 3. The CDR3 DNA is TGTGCCACCAGTAGCGGGGGAGGCTACAATGAGCAGTTCTTC. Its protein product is CATSSGGGYNEQFF.

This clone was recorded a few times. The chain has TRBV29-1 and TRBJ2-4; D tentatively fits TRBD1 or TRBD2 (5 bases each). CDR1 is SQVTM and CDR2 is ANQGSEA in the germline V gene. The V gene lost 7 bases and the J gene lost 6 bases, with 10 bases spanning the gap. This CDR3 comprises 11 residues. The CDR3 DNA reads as TGCAGCGGTGGGACGGCAAACATTCAGTACTTC. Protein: CSGGTANIQYF.

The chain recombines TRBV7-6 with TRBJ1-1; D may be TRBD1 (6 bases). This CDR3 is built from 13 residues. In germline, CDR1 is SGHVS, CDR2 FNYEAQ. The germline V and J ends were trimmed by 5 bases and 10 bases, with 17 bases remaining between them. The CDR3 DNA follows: TGTGCCAGCAGCGCAGGGGCCCGCTGGGGAGCTTTCTTT. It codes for CASSAGARWGAFF.

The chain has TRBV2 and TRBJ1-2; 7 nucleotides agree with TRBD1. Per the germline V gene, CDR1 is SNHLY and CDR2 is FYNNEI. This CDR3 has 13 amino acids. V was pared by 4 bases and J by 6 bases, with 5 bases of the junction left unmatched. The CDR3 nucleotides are TGTGCCAGCAGTGTCAGACAGGGTGATGGCTACACCTTC. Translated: CASSVRQGDGYTF.

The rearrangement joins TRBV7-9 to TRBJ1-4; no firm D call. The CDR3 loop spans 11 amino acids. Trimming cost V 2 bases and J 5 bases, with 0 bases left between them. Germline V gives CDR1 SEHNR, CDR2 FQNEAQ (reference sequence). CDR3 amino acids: CASSLNEKLFF. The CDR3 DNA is TGTGCCAGCAGCTTAAATGAAAAACTGTTTTTT.